The rows below give T cell receptor beta chains drawn from one sample of a study of blood T cell repertoires in COVID-19. Here immunoSEQ multiplex PCR was the method, and the copy in TCRdb shows in-frame clones only, minus some. The sample holds approximately 120,000 clones; about 81% are singletons and the top ten take around 4%. Sequenced material: peripheral blood. Receptor source: a woman aged 50 to 60 with acute or convalescent COVID-19. Each CDR3 is given with its conserved first and last residue. D genes are given only for firm matches. Part of the rows lack a size; the others show once, few, many or a class for expanded clones.

clone_size	v_call	d_call	j_call	cdr3_aa	cdr3_nt
.	TRBV6-5	.	TRBJ1-5	CASSPSISNQPQHF	TGTGCCAGCAGCCCCAGTATTAGCAATCAGCCCCAGCATTTT
few	TRBV6-5	.	TRBJ1-1	CASSYKRAGNTEAFF	TGTGCCAGCAGTTACAAGAGGGCGGGGAACACTGAAGCTTTCTTT
.	TRBV28	.	TRBJ2-7	CASSLVVMEGQYEQYF	TGTGCCAGCAGTTTAGTAGTCATGGAGGGCCAATACGAGCAGTACTTC
.	TRBV19	.	TRBJ1-1	CASSIDAGPNTEAFF	TGTGCCAGTAGTATAGATGCAGGGCCGAACACTGAAGCTTTCTTT
.	TRBV12-3/TRBV12-4	.	TRBJ1-1	CASSLAPLGRSF	TGTGCCAGCAGTTTAGCCCCACTGGGGCGATCCTTT
.	TRBV29-1	.	TRBJ2-1	CSVTPGTGLNNEQFF	TGCAGCGTCACTCCCGGGACTGGGTTAAACAATGAGCAGTTCTTC
.	TRBV29-1	.	TRBJ1-1	CSVALQSRGEAFF	TGCAGCGTTGCGTTACAATCCCGGGGAGAAGCTTTCTTT
.	TRBV19	TRBD1	TRBJ1-5	CASSSTGGAGQPQHF	TGTGCCAGTAGTAGCACAGGGGGCGCGGGTCAGCCCCAGCATTTT
.	TRBV13	.	TRBJ1-6	CASSLRTSSPLHF	TGTGCCAGCAGCTTAAGGACTTCTTCACCCCTCCACTTT
.	TRBV10-3	TRBD1	TRBJ2-7	CAISEFGQGEEQYF	TGTGCCATCAGTGAGTTTGGACAGGGTGAAGAGCAGTACTTC
.	TRBV7-2	.	TRBJ2-2	CASMRTKPTGELFF	TGTGCCAGCATGCGGACTAAGCCCACCGGGGAGCTGTTTTTT
.	TRBV30	.	TRBJ2-3	CAWSPGALGTDTQYF	TGTGCCTGGAGTCCAGGGGCGTTGGGCACAGATACGCAGTATTTT
.	TRBV30	TRBD2	TRBJ2-5	CAWSGSGDQETQYF	TGTGCCTGGAGTGGAAGCGGGGACCAAGAGACCCAGTACTTC
.	TRBV28	.	TRBJ2-5	CASSPSWMGGETQYF	TGTGCCAGCAGTCCCTCGTGGATGGGGGGAGAGACCCAGTACTTC
.	TRBV7-3	TRBD1	TRBJ2-2	CASSLGQAESGELFF	TGTGCCAGCAGCTTGGGACAGGCGGAGTCCGGGGAGCTGTTTTTT
few	TRBV11-2	.	TRBJ2-2	CASSLSFAGELFF	TGTGCCAGCAGCTTAAGCTTTGCCGGGGAGCTGTTTTTT
.	TRBV6-1	TRBD2	TRBJ2-1	CASSEHEASGSRSEQFF	TGTGCCAGCAGTGAACACGAGGCTAGCGGGAGTCGAAGTGAGCAGTTCTTC